This T cell receptor beta chain appears in the sequencing data of a study of vaccination effects on CD4 cells after COVID-19. Of note for this clone: Its antigen remains unknown.

Sequencing followed a ViraFEST assay step that expanded antigen-specific CD4+ T cells with viral peptide pools. With 10 days of culture completed, CD4+ T cells were isolated. It was two doses of either the BNT162b2 or mRNA-1273 vaccine that participants received. Nucleocapsid antibody tests were negative, and the vaccine recipients had no prior SARS-CoV-2 infection. Profiling relied on immunoSEQ multiplex PCR, and the TCRdb table lists in-frame clones only, not all of them. The sample has some 29,000 clones; 74% are singletons. Sample: CD4+ T cells from PBMCs cultured with HCoV-OC43 spike peptides, taken after COVID-19 vaccination. The subset was: HCoV-OC43 spike overlapping peptide pool stimulation. The receptor's source is a human donor who received a COVID-19 vaccine.

CDR3 nucleotide sequence: TGCGCCAGCAGCTTCTTAACCGGACAGGGGGCATCCGAGCAGTACTTC. Protein sequence: CASSFLTGQGASEQYF. The V call is TRBV5-1, the J call TRBJ2-7, with 11 bases that match TRBD1. This CDR3 region has 16 residues. In germline, CDR1 is SGHRS, CDR2 YFSETQ. With V trimmed by 2 bases and J by 6 bases, 10 bases remained unmatched.